These 14 T cell receptor beta chains were sequenced from one sample in a study of blood T cell repertoires in COVID-19. Profiling relied on immunoSEQ multiplex PCR, and the TCRdb table lists in-frame clones only, not all of them. The repertoire consists of about 320,000 clones, with over 75% occurring once and the leading ten covering roughly a tenth. Input material: PBMCs or T cells enriched from blood (not recorded which). The receptor set was obtained from a woman aged 18-30 years who had recovered from COVID-19.

The chain couples TRBV14 to TRBJ2-1; the match to TRBD1 covers 7 bases. J lost 6 bases, V lost 1 base, and 12 bases had no gene match. CDR3 length equals 17 residues. CDR1 is SGHDN and CDR2 is FVKESK in the germline V gene. The CDR3 protein is CASSQVGARGRFNEQFF. The CDR3 DNA reads TGTGCCAGCAGCCAAGTGGGGGCGAGGGGGCGATTCAATGAGCAGTTCTTC.

This clone was observed a single time. V and J are TRBV29-1 and TRBJ1-2, with 7 bases lining up with TRBD1. Germline CDR1 SQVTM, CDR2 ANQGSEA. After removal of 7 bases from V and 4 bases from J, the junction contained 6 bases not matched to a gene. The CDR3 runs to 12 residues. The CDR3 loop reads CSAWTGTYGYTF. The CDR3 DNA follows: TGCAGCGCCTGGACAGGTACCTATGGCTACACCTTC.

CDR3 in amino acids: CASSQPNRGRRDGYTF. Written as DNA, the CDR3 is TGTGCCAGCAGCCAACCTAACAGGGGGCGACGGGATGGCTACACCTTC. This chain joins TRBV4-2 and TRBJ1-2, with TRBD1 identical over 9 bases. The CDR3 is 16 amino acids. After removal of 2 bases from V and 6 bases from J, the junction contained 10 bases not matched to a gene. The germline V gene has CDR1 LGHNA and CDR2 YNFKEQ.

The chain combines TRBV4-1 with TRBJ2-7; maybe TRBD2 (5 bases). The CDR3 is 17 amino acids. With 4 bases removed from V and 0 bases from J, the gap between germline ends came to 19 bases. Germline V gene sequence: CDR1 MGHRA, CDR2 YSYEKL. The chain's CDR3 is CASSPAGLTGNSYEQYF. The CDR3 DNA reads TGCGCCAGCAGCCCCGCAGGTCTTACGGGGAACTCCTACGAGCAGTACTTC.

The genes are TRBV5-1 and TRBJ2-2; 13 bases fit TRBD2. V lost 2 bases, J lost 6 bases, and 1 base stayed unmatched. Germline lookup yields CDR1 SGHRS and CDR2 YFSETQ. The CDR3 runs 15 residues. In DNA, the CDR3 is TGCGCCAGCAGCTTAGGGACTAGCGGGGCCGGGGAGCTGTTTTTT. As protein: CASSLGTSGAGELFF.

This chain links TRBV18 with TRBJ2-5, with D possibly matching TRBD1 (6 bases). CDR3 length: 15 amino acids. Trimming took off 0 bases at V and 5 bases at J, with 13 bases between the two ends. Germline-derived CDR1 and CDR2 are KGHSH and LQKENI. The CDR3 sequence is CASSPPQGTGETQYF. The CDR3 DNA reads TGTGCCAGCTCACCACCGCAGGGGACGGGTGAGACCCAGTACTTC.

The chain recombines TRBV13 with TRBJ1-2, with TRBD1 matching 8 bases. Germline V CDR1 and CDR2: PRHDT, FYEKMQ (reference sequence). V lost 8 bases to trimming and J lost 0 bases; unmatched junction nucleotides: 5. CDR3 size: 14 residues. CDR3 sequence: CASGQGLTNYGYTF. DNA of the CDR3: TGTGCCAGCGGACAGGGACTCACTAACTATGGCTACACCTTC. The variable domain in full, with the rest retrieved from reference TRBV13 and TRBJ1-2, is AAGVIQSPRHLIKEKRETATLKCYPIPRHDTVYWYQQGPGQDPQFLISFYEKMQSDKGSIPDRFSAQQFSDYHSELNMSSLELGDSALYFCASGQGLTNYGYTFGSGTRLTVV.

This rearrangement joins TRBV10-1 to TRBJ2-7, with TRBD1 matching 8 bases. Germline loops: CDR1 WNHNN, CDR2 SYGVQD (reference sequence). Trimming took 6 bases from V and 5 from J; bases not matched to a gene: 12. The CDR3 runs to 15 residues. The CDR3 spells CASSRGGRGPHEQYF. The CDR3 nucleotides are TGCGCCAGCAGCCGAGGGGGCAGGGGGCCTCACGAGCAGTACTTC.

This clone was seen more than once but under ten times. The chain employs TRBV7-9 and TRBJ2-7; TRBD2 might be the D (6 bases). Per the germline V gene, CDR1 is SEHNR and CDR2 is FQNEAQ (reference sequence). This CDR3 has 19 amino acids. Trimming took off 0 bases at V and 1 base at J, with 22 bases between the two ends. The CDR3 loop is CASSLAIETSLRGSYEQYF. The CDR3 nucleotides read TGTGCCAGCAGCTTAGCGATCGAGACTAGTCTTAGGGGTTCCTACGAGCAGTACTTC.

This rearrangement joins TRBV19 to TRBJ1-1, with a weak D call TRBD1 (5 bases). The CDR3 has 15 residues. Germline V gives CDR1 LNHDA, CDR2 SQIVND (reference sequence). Trimming left V 3 bases short and J 5 bases short, with 16 bases between. CDR3 residues: CASSILAGMDTEAFF. The CDR3 coding sequence is TGTGCCAGTAGTATTTTGGCAGGGATGGATACTGAAGCTTTCTTT.

V gene TRBV19 combines with J gene TRBJ1-1, with 8 bases fitting TRBD1. The germline gives CDR1 LNHDA, CDR2 SQIVND (reference sequence). The CDR3 sequence is 14 residues long. Germline trimming cut 6 bases from V and 6 bases from J; bases unmatched to any gene: 9. CDR3 protein: CASRPGQGGSEAFF. For the CDR3, the DNA is TGTGCCAGTAGGCCCGGACAGGGTGGCTCTGAAGCTTTCTTT. Variable domain in full (rest from reference TRBV19 and TRBJ1-1): DGGITQSPKYLFRKEGQNVTLSCEQNLNHDAMYWYRQDPGQGLRLIYYSQIVNDFQKGDIAEGYSVSREKKESFPLTVTSAQKNPTAFYLCASRPGQGGSEAFFGQGTRLTVV.

This clone was seen just once. The chain couples TRBV4-1 to TRBJ1-1, with 8 nucleotides matching TRBD1. The V segment lost 0 bases and the J segment 6 bases; nucleotides outside the gene matches: 12. This CDR3 has 17 amino acids. The germline gives CDR1 MGHRA, CDR2 YSYEKL. Here the CDR3 reads CASSQDWNGQGLAEAFF. The CDR3 nucleotides are TGCGCCAGCAGCCAAGATTGGAACGGACAGGGCCTGGCTGAAGCTTTCTTT.

V usage is TRBV27 and J usage is TRBJ1-4; the D is unclear. Between the trimmed V and J ends, which lost 3 bases and 4 bases, there was a span of 9 bases. This CDR3 is built from 14 residues. Germline values: CDR1 MNHEY, CDR2 SMNVEV (reference sequence). DNA for the CDR3: TGTGCCAGCAGTTTTGGGCAGCATAATGAAAAACTGTTTTTT. This sequence encodes CASSFGQHNEKLFF.

This chain uses TRBV7-2 with TRBJ1-2; 9 bases match TRBD1. Germline V gives CDR1 SGHTA, CDR2 FQGNSA. There are 15 residues in the CDR3. The J segment lost 8 bases and the V segment lost 2 bases, leaving 9 bases of the junction unmatched. This CDR3 is CASSLRPQGAVGYTF. The DNA for the CDR3 is TGTGCCAGCAGCTTACGTCCACAGGGGGCTGTGGGCTACACCTTC.